This T cell receptor beta chain was recovered during a study of radiotherapy plus CTLA-4 blockade in lung cancer. This clone has a single count. Germline-derived CDR1 and CDR2 are MNHNY and SVGAGI (reference sequence). This CDR3 has 13 residues. With 0 bases removed from V and 7 bases from J, the gap between germline ends came to 7 bases. TCRdb keeps only in-frame clones here, not all; method: immunoSEQ multiplex PCR. This sample has some 52,000 clones, with approximately 79% found just once. This TCR derives from a human donor with non-small cell lung cancer who had a partial response to radiotherapy plus ipilimumab. V usage is TRBV6-6 and J usage is TRBJ1-5; D not resolved. Here the sequenced sample was peripheral blood, taken from a patient treated with radiotherapy plus ipilimumab. The CDR3 DNA reads TGTGCCAGCAGTTACTCGTGGAGCCAGCCCCAGCATTTT. Its translation is CASSYSWSQPQHF.